What follows are 4 T cell receptor beta chains derived from one specimen sequenced in a study of shared clonotypes between healthy human individuals. Profiling relied on immunoSEQ multiplex PCR, and the TCRdb table lists in-frame clones only, not all of them. This table holds hundreds of thousands of clones, about 98% found once. Naive CD8 cells comprised CD45RO-negative, CCR7-positively selected cells, excluding terminally differentiated effector memory CD45RA+ cells. The sequencing input was naive CD8+ T cells sorted from blood. These receptors were taken from a man under 40 in good health.

V is TRBV29-1 and J is TRBJ1-1, with a possible D match to TRBD1 (5 bases). The CDR3 contains 13 residues. V was clipped by 6 bases and J by 0 bases, with 11 bases between them. Germline V gives CDR1 SQVTM, CDR2 ANQGSEA. CDR3 sequence (DNA): TGCAGCGTGACTTGGGGGATGAACACTGAAGCTTTCTTT. This gives the protein CSVTWGMNTEAFF.

The chain employs TRBV28 and TRBJ1-1; 9 bases align to TRBD1. The V gene's germline CDR1 is MDHEN and CDR2 SYDVKM. The CDR3 is 14 residues long. J gave up 1 base and V 5 bases, and 2 bases lay outside the gene matches. CDR3 nucleotides: TGTGCCAGCAGTAGGACAGGGGCGAACACTGAAGCTTTCTTT. This gives the protein CASSRTGANTEAFF.

This rearrangement joins TRBV5-1 to TRBJ2-7, with D uncertain. The CDR3 length is 15 residues. Per the germline V gene, CDR1 is SGHRS and CDR2 is YFSETQ. V was trimmed by 0 bases and J by 5 bases, leaving 15 bases between them. The CDR3, as DNA: TGCGCCAGCAGCTTGGAGGCTCCACCCAGCGACGAGCAGTACTTC. Protein sequence: CASSLEAPPSDEQYF. Full variable domain (outside the CDR3, taken from reference TRBV5-1 and TRBJ2-7): KAGVTQTPRYLIKTRGQQVTLSCSPISGHRSVSWYQQTPGQGLQFLFEYFSETQRNKGNFPGRFSGRQFSNSRSEMNVSTLELGDSALYLCASSLEAPPSDEQYFGPGTRLTVT.

The chain carries TRBV7-9 and TRBJ2-5, with 7 nucleotides matching TRBD1. With V trimmed by 5 bases and J by 3 bases, 6 bases remained unmatched. The CDR3 has 14 residues. Looked up from germline, CDR1 is SEHNR and CDR2 is FQNEAQ (reference sequence). The CDR3 DNA follows: TGTGCCAGCAGCCTACAACAGGGGAAAGAGACCCAGTACTTC. As protein: CASSLQQGKETQYF.